This is a list of T cell receptor beta chains from one sample in a study of T cell repertoires in cytomegalovirus infection. Their antigen targets remain unknown. MiXCR, run by TCRdb on the reads, gives a single entry per CDR3 protein. The data contain approximately 470,000 distinct CDR3 sequences, about 39% of them singletons. Here the sequenced sample was cultured PBMCs, taken from culture after CMV antigen stimulation. These receptors were obtained from a human donor in good health (CMV status not recorded). Some clones in this sample may be carry-over from other donors' samples. Both conserved end residues are part of each CDR3. D genes are given only for firm matches. Size values are once, few and many counts, or a class for expanded clones, and some rows have none.

V	D	size	J	DNA	CDR3
TRBV7-2	NA	many	TRBJ2-4	TGTGCCAGCAGCCCTGCGGGACTAGCCAAAAACATTCAGTACTTC	CASSPAGLAKNIQYF
TRBV28	TRBD1	few	TRBJ2-1	TGTGCCAGCAGTTCCTCTCGACAGGGGAGCTCCTACAATGAGCAGTTCTTC	CASSSSRQGSSYNEQFF
TRBV7-2	TRBD2	NA	TRBJ2-1	TGTGCCAGCAGCTTAGCAGGACTAGCTGCCTACAATGAGCAGTTCTTC	CASSLAGLAAYNEQFF
TRBV4-1	TRBD2	NA	TRBJ2-1	TGCGCCAGCAGCCAAGTCGGACTAGCGGGAGGGCCACTTCACAATGAGCAGTTCTTC	CASSQVGLAGGPLHNEQFF
TRBV11-2	NA	NA	TRBJ2-1	TGTGCCAGCAGGAAACAGGGTTACAATGAGCAGTTCTTC	CASRKQGYNEQFF
TRBV19	NA	few	TRBJ2-4	TGTGCCAGTAGTCCCAGGGACACCACAGCCAAAAACATTCAGTACTTC	CASSPRDTTAKNIQYF
TRBV28	NA	NA	TRBJ2-5	TGTGCCAGCGGCCTGGGTTTGGGGGGCCAAGAGACCCAGTACTTC	CASGLGLGGQETQYF
TRBV6-2/TRBV6-3	NA	many	TRBJ2-1	TGTGCCAGCAGTTACTCGTCACCCTACAATGAGCAGTTCTTC	CASSYSSPYNEQFF
TRBV6-2/TRBV6-3	NA	NA	TRBJ2-2	TGTGCCAGCAGCCCCTTACAGGACTCGGGCACCGGGGAGCTGTTTTTT	CASSPLQDSGTGELFF
TRBV3-1	NA	NA	TRBJ1-1	TGTGCCAGCAGCCAAACCACTACAGGGAAAGCTTTCTTT	CASSQTTTGKAFF
TRBV20-1	TRBD2	NA	TRBJ2-5	TGCAGTGCCCAACCGGAGGGGACTAGCGCCTTGGCCCAGTACTTC	CSAQPEGTSALAQYF
TRBV12-3/TRBV12-4	NA	NA	TRBJ2-1	TGTGCCAGCAGCCGCGGCGGTGAGCAGTTCTTC	CASSRGGEQFF
TRBV7-2	TRBD2	NA	TRBJ2-7	TGTGCCAGCAGCTCCCCCAGCGGGAGTTTTTCCTACGAGCAGTACTTC	CASSSPSGSFSYEQYF
TRBV27	NA	NA	TRBJ1-3	TGTGCCAGCAGTTTGGGCCAGGGTCTTGGAAACACCATATATTTT	CASSLGQGLGNTIYF
TRBV7-2	NA	many	TRBJ2-5	TGTGCCAGCAGCCCCGCGGCGGTGCAAGAGACCCAGTACTTC	CASSPAAVQETQYF
TRBV7-2	NA	NA	TRBJ2-7	TGTGCCAGCAGCTCGCGCCTGGCGGGCCTGGGGGACGAGCAGTACTTC	CASSSRLAGLGDEQYF
TRBV2	NA	NA	TRBJ2-5	TGTGCCAGCAGTGAATTCCGGCAGGGAGCAGAGACCCAGTACTTC	CASSEFRQGAETQYF
TRBV20-1	NA	NA	TRBJ2-3	TGCAGTGCTAGAGATCCGCGACTAACCACAGATACGCAGTATTTT	CSARDPRLTTDTQYF
TRBV28	NA	once	TRBJ1-2	TGTGCCAGCAGTTCTCGATCCGGACAGACTAACTATGGCTACACCTTC	CASSSRSGQTNYGYTF
TRBV7-2	NA	NA	TRBJ2-1	TGTGCCAGCAGCTTAGAGATAGCGGTGGACAATGAGCAGTTCTTC	CASSLEIAVDNEQFF